This TCR beta chain comes out of a study of blood T cells in healthy people across ages. Study results and caveats: Relative to aged donors, long-lived donors carried more naive CD4+ cells and displayed higher diversity.

RNA extraction gave at least 5.5 micrograms of total RNA per sample. The germline V gene has CDR1 MGHDK and CDR2 SYGVNS. The CDR3 extends over 18 amino acids. Trimming took 3 bases from V and 4 from J, leaving 22 bases between them. A sample-barcoded 5' primer and a J-beta primer mix were used in a second PCR of roughly 6 to 11 cycles. Tagging of each cDNA molecule was performed by a template-switch adaptor with 12 random nucleotides. Using its own MiXCR run on the 5' RACE reads, TCRdb lists one record per CDR3 protein. The sample includes 700,000 to 850,000 distinct CDR3 sequences, 35% to 40% of them seen just once. Turning to this clonotype: No antigen is known for it.

The TCR comes from a man between 18 and 29 years old in good health. The chain links TRBV25-1 to TRBJ1-3, with no clear D. The sample consisted of blood. In DNA form, the CDR3 reads TGTGCCAGCAGTGAGTCCGGGTATGGAGCGGGGTACGGAAACACCATATATTTT. This encodes CASSESGYGAGYGNTIYF.